Below are 21 T cell receptor beta chains sequenced from a single sample in a study of T-cell memory formation after mild COVID-19. TCRdb recomputed calls from the 5' RACE reads with MiXCR, one row per CDR3 protein. The sample comprises around 310,000 distinct CDR3 sequences, 20% to 25% of which are singletons, and around 23% rests with the top ten. The sample taken for sequencing was PBMCs or a T cell subset sorted from them (not recorded which). These receptors originate from a man aged 18 to 30 who had mild COVID-19 (a few samples of this study predate the infection). Cell type and time point are not known.

The CDR3 nucleotides are TGCAGTGCTAGGACTACCGGGACAGGGGAATCCCAGTACTTC. Translating gives CSARTTGTGESQYF. The chain combines TRBV20-1 with TRBJ2-5; TRBD1 matches at 10 bases. Germline V gene data show CDR1 as DFQATT and CDR2 as SNEGSKA (reference sequence). CDR3 length equals 14 residues. V lost 3 bases, J lost 9 bases, and 10 bases stayed unmatched.

This clonotype was observed a handful of times. This sequence joins TRBV5-1 and TRBJ2-3; D ambiguous. The length of the CDR3 is 15 residues. The V gene's germline CDR1 is SGHRS and CDR2 YFSETQ. V dropped 1 base and J dropped 2 bases, with 11 bases sitting between them. The CDR3 nucleotides read TGCGCCAGCAGCTTGCTAGTGGGGTCCACAGATACGCAGTATTTT. It translates to CASSLLVGSTDTQYF. Full variable domain (rest looked up from reference TRBV5-1 and TRBJ2-3): KAGVTQTPRYLIKTRGQQVTLSCSPISGHRSVSWYQQTPGQGLQFLFEYFSETQRNKGNFPGRFSGRQFSNSRSEMNVSTLELGDSALYLCASSLLVGSTDTQYFGPGTRLTVL.

This clonotype has more than one count but fewer than ten. The rearrangement uses TRBV5-1 and TRBJ2-1, with 7 bases aligning to TRBD2. The CDR3 covers 14 residues. The V gene end was trimmed by 4 bases and the J gene end by 2 bases; junction bases not matched to a gene: 3. Looked up from germline, CDR1 is SGHRS and CDR2 is YFSETQ. The CDR3 loop is CASSPGTTYNEQFF. The DNA of the CDR3 is TGCGCCAGCAGCCCCGGGACTACCTACAATGAGCAGTTCTTC. Supplemented by reference TRBV5-1 and TRBJ2-1, the full variable domain reads KAGVTQTPRYLIKTRGQQVTLSCSPISGHRSVSWYQQTPGQGLQFLFEYFSETQRNKGNFPGRFSGRQFSNSRSEMNVSTLELGDSALYLCASSPGTTYNEQFFGPGTRLTVL.

The V call is TRBV20-1, the J call TRBJ1-2; D call uncertain. From germline, CDR1 is DFQATT and CDR2 SNEGSKA (reference sequence). The CDR3 extends over 11 amino acids. V lost 3 bases and J 4 bases, leaving 6 bases between the germline ends. The CDR3 DNA is TGCAGTGCTAGGGAGGGCTATGGCTACACCTTC. It encodes CSAREGYGYTF.

This clonotype was observed a few times. The chain couples TRBV5-1 to TRBJ2-2; 10 bases line up with TRBD1. After removal of 4 bases from V and 7 bases from J, the junction contained 7 bases not matched to a gene. The CDR3 totals 15 residues. Germline V gene lookup returns CDR1 SGHRS and CDR2 YFSETQ. The CDR3 coding sequence is TGCGCCAGCAGCCCGGGACAGGGGAAAAACGGGGAGCTGTTTTTT. Translating gives CASSPGQGKNGELFF.

V is TRBV19 and J is TRBJ2-7, with 7 bases fitting TRBD2. The CDR3 runs 15 residues. Germline CDR1 and CDR2: LNHDA and SQIVND (reference sequence). With 6 bases clipped from V and 0 bases from J, the junction kept 8 bases outside the gene matches. CDR3 loop: CASRIWRGNSYEQYF. The CDR3 DNA follows: TGTGCCAGTAGGATCTGGCGGGGGAACTCCTACGAGCAGTACTTC.

This rearrangement joins TRBV20-1 to TRBJ2-5; the D call may be TRBD1 or TRBD2 (5 bases each). The V and J ends lost 3 bases and 9 bases respectively, with 14 bases between them. Per the germline V gene, CDR1 is DFQATT and CDR2 is SNEGSKA (reference sequence). This CDR3 spans 12 amino acids. As DNA, the CDR3 is TGCAGTGCTAGGAGACCCGGGGCGCCCCAGTACTTC. It specifies CSARRPGAPQYF.

The chain joins TRBV4-1 to TRBJ2-7; D tentatively reads TRBD1 or TRBD2 (5 bases each). The CDR3 totals 15 residues. The ends were cut back, 3 bases at V and 2 bases at J, with 14 bases in the middle. Germline values: CDR1 MGHRA, CDR2 YSYEKL. CDR3 region: CASSHSGTLTYEQYF. The CDR3, as DNA: TGCGCCAGCAGCCATTCCGGGACCCTCACCTACGAGCAGTACTTC.

This clonotype has a handful of counts. This chain links TRBV24-1 with TRBJ2-2; D call uncertain. The germline V gene encodes CDR1 KGHDR and CDR2 SFDVKD. The CDR3 is 15 residues long. The V gene lost 2 bases and the J gene lost 6 bases, with 12 bases spanning the gap. The CDR3 region is CATSDSRRGAGELFF. CDR3 nucleotides: TGTGCCACCAGTGATTCCCGACGAGGTGCCGGGGAGCTGTTTTTT.

This clonotype appeared many times. This chain links TRBV20-1 with TRBJ1-6, with D possibly matching TRBD1 (5 bases). The CDR3 contains 14 residues. Trimming shortened V by 5 bases and J by 0 bases, and 8 bases separated the two germline ends. CDR1 DFQATT and CDR2 SNEGSKA come from the germline V gene (reference sequence). The CDR3 is CSAGHSSYNSPLHF. The CDR3 DNA is TGCAGTGCTGGACACAGCTCCTATAATTCACCCCTCCACTTT.

The chain uses TRBV5-1 and TRBJ2-7; possible D gene TRBD1, 6 bases. CDR3 length equals 14 residues. Germline CDR1 is SGHRS and CDR2 is YFSETQ. Trimming stripped 4 bases from V and 5 bases from J, with 16 bases between. In DNA form, the CDR3 reads TGCGCCAGCAGCCTGACAGGTGGGGACAACGAGCAGTACTTC. Encoded protein: CASSLTGGDNEQYF. Full variable domain (remainder filled in from reference TRBV5-1 and TRBJ2-7): KAGVTQTPRYLIKTRGQQVTLSCSPISGHRSVSWYQQTPGQGLQFLFEYFSETQRNKGNFPGRFSGRQFSNSRSEMNVSTLELGDSALYLCASSLTGGDNEQYFGPGTRLTVT.

In DNA, the CDR3 is TGTGCCAGCAGCCAACAAAGCGGGGAAGAGACCCAGTACTTC. Protein: CASSQQSGEETQYF. This chain links TRBV7-3 with TRBJ2-5; 7 positions match TRBD2. Per germline, CDR1 SGHTA and CDR2 FQGTGA. V was clipped by 5 bases and J by 3 bases; unmatched bases: 6. The CDR3 is 14 residues long.

Only a few counts were recorded for this clonotype. This chain uses TRBV4-3 with TRBJ2-5; 12 bases match TRBD2. Germline V gene data show CDR1 as LGHNA and CDR2 as YSLEER. Losses at the gene ends were 3 bases for V and 2 bases for J; bases not matched to a gene: 7. The CDR3 has 17 amino acids. CDR3 sequence (DNA): TGCGCCAGCAGCCAGAGTCGACTAGCGGGGGAGCAAGAGACCCAGTACTTC. Its protein product is CASSQSRLAGEQETQYF.

This clonotype was counted between two and nine times. The V and J genes are TRBV5-1 and TRBJ2-3, with 8 bases fitting TRBD2. CDR1 is SGHRS, CDR2 YFSETQ, per germline. With 4 bases clipped from V and 3 bases from J, the junction kept 10 bases outside the gene matches. This CDR3 is 16 amino acids long. The CDR3 coding sequence is TGCGCCAGCAGCCTGACCATAGCGGGACGAACAGATACGCAGTATTTT. Its translation: CASSLTIAGRTDTQYF. Supplemented by reference TRBV5-1 and TRBJ2-3, the full variable domain reads KAGVTQTPRYLIKTRGQQVTLSCSPISGHRSVSWYQQTPGQGLQFLFEYFSETQRNKGNFPGRFSGRQFSNSRSEMNVSTLELGDSALYLCASSLTIAGRTDTQYFGPGTRLTVL.

The rearrangement uses TRBV4-3 and TRBJ2-7, with TRBD1 identical over 9 bases. The germline CDR1 and CDR2 sequences are LGHNA and YSLEER. The trim removed 3 bases at V and 3 bases at J, leaving 6 bases unmatched. The CDR3 totals 15 residues. CDR3 in amino acids: CASSQGTGKHYEQYF. The CDR3 nucleotides are TGCGCCAGCAGCCAGGGGACAGGGAAACACTACGAGCAGTACTTC.

The chain joins TRBV11-1 to TRBJ2-7, with D tentatively TRBD2 (5 bases). V dropped 1 base and J dropped 6 bases, with 13 bases sitting between them. This CDR3 has 14 amino acids. The germline CDR1 and CDR2 sequences are SGHAT and FQDESV (reference sequence). The chain's CDR3 is CASSLGGELGEQYV. Written as DNA, the CDR3 is TGTGCCAGCAGCTTAGGGGGAGAGTTAGGCGAGCAGTACGTC.

The chain couples TRBV6-5 to TRBJ2-5; D may correspond to TRBD1 or TRBD2 (6 bases each). This CDR3 is 13 amino acids long. V was cut by 4 bases and J by 6 bases, with 12 bases left in between. The germline V gene encodes CDR1 MNHEY and CDR2 SVGAGI. This chain's CDR3 is CASSSWGAKTQYF. CDR3 nucleotide sequence: TGTGCCAGCAGTTCCTGGGGGGCGAAGACCCAGTACTTC.

This rearrangement joins TRBV28 to TRBJ1-4; TRBD1 agrees at 7 bases. Germline trimming cut 5 bases from V and 0 bases from J; bases unmatched to any gene: 3. Germline values: CDR1 MDHEN, CDR2 SYDVKM. CDR3 length: 15 residues. CDR3 sequence: CASSPGQATNEKLFF. CDR3 in DNA: TGTGCCAGCAGTCCCGGACAGGCAACTAATGAAAAACTGTTTTTT.

There are many counts of this clonotype. DNA for the CDR3: TGCGCCAGCAGCTTCGGGACTAGCGGATCCACAGATACGCAGTATTTT. It specifies CASSFGTSGSTDTQYF. The rearrangement joins TRBV5-1 to TRBJ2-3; 11 nucleotides agree with TRBD2. J gave up 2 bases and V 2 bases, and 4 bases lay outside the gene matches. CDR1 SGHRS and CDR2 YFSETQ come from the germline V gene. The CDR3 length is 16 residues.

This clonotype was seen a handful of times. This rearrangement joins TRBV7-3 to TRBJ2-1; 7 bases are shared with TRBD1. CDR1 and CDR2 from the germline V gene are SGHTA and FQGTGA. This CDR3 spans 14 amino acids. J lost 9 bases, V lost 4 bases, and 9 bases had no gene match. CDR3 in amino acids: CASSYDRQGSEQFF. In DNA form, the CDR3 reads TGTGCCAGCAGCTACGATCGACAGGGTAGTGAGCAGTTCTTC.

The chain links TRBV25-1 to TRBJ1-2; a possible D gene is TRBD1 (5 bases). Trimming stripped 3 bases from V and 3 bases from J, with 17 bases between. Germline CDR1 MGHDK, CDR2 SYGVNS. The CDR3 covers 16 residues. DNA for the CDR3: TGTGCCAGCAGTGACGGTGGGGCGGTGAGCTACTATGGCTACACCTTC. Translating it yields CASSDGGAVSYYGYTF.